These 21 T cell receptor beta chains originate from one sample sequenced in a study of T-cell reconstitution after alpha-beta-depleted transplantation in children. It was with unique molecular identifiers that the TCRbeta library was prepared. MiXCR, run by TCRdb on the PCR reads, gives a single entry per CDR3 protein. Of about 610,000 distinct CDR3 sequences in the sample, roughly a tenth are singletons; the top ten hold about 4.2%. The sequenced sample was PBMCs from the stem cell graft donor, obtained from the stem cell graft. The receptors stem from a human donor who donated a stem cell graft to a child with acute myeloid leukemia.

The chain uses TRBV12-3 or TRBV12-4 and TRBJ2-1; D not resolved. CDR3 length: 14 residues. With 4 bases removed from V and 1 base from J, the gap between germline ends came to 8 bases. CDR3 coding DNA: TGTGCCAGCAGTTCGTTCCAGTCCTACAATGAGCAGTTCTTC. Its protein is CASSSFQSYNEQFF.

This clonotype was recorded many times. The chain joins TRBV30 to TRBJ2-5, with 12 bases matching TRBD2. J lost 2 bases, V lost 3 bases, and 1 base had no gene match. This CDR3 spans 14 amino acids. Germline lookup yields CDR1 GTSNPN and CDR2 SVGIG (reference sequence). The CDR3 region has the DNA TGTGCCTGGAGCGGACTAGCGGGACAAGAGACCCAGTACTTC. Translated: CAWSGLAGQETQYF.

This chain links TRBV7-9 with TRBJ2-3; D call uncertain. V gave up 1 base and J gave up 2 bases, with 10 bases separating them. CDR1 is SEHNR and CDR2 is FQNEAQ in the germline V gene (reference sequence). The CDR3 covers 15 residues. The CDR3 here is CASSLVGSATDTQYF. The CDR3 bases are TGTGCCAGCAGCTTAGTGGGATCGGCCACAGATACGCAGTATTTT.

At least ten counts were recorded for this clonotype. The chain links TRBV7-2 to TRBJ2-5; no clear D gene. The V and J ends lost 1 base and 5 bases respectively, with 5 bases between them. This CDR3 has 12 residues. Per the germline V gene, CDR1 is SGHTA and CDR2 is FQGNSA. Here the CDR3 reads CASSLVLETQYF. For the CDR3, the DNA is TGTGCCAGCAGCTTAGTTTTGGAGACCCAGTACTTC.

The J gene is TRBJ2-1, the V gene TRBV7-9, with 8 bases lining up with TRBD1. V trimming: 4 bases; J trimming: 9 bases; junction bases outside the gene matches: 11. This CDR3 comprises 15 residues. From germline, CDR1 is SEHNR and CDR2 FQNEAQ (reference sequence). CDR3 sequence (DNA): TGTGCCAGCAGCTCGGTTAGCCTAGACAGGGGTGAGCAGTTCTTC. This sequence encodes CASSSVSLDRGEQFF.

The sample holds many counts of this clonotype. The chain joins TRBV7-2 to TRBJ2-3, with 10 bases fitting TRBD2. The CDR3 length is 15 residues. Per the germline V gene, CDR1 is SGHTA and CDR2 is FQGNSA. V shed 5 bases, J shed 1 base, and the junction held 3 bases outside the gene matches. The CDR3 reads CASSPSGSGTDTQYF. Here the CDR3 DNA reads TGTGCCAGCAGCCCTAGCGGGAGCGGCACAGATACGCAGTATTTT.

In its sample, this clonotype was seen many times. The rearrangement links TRBV12-3 or TRBV12-4 to TRBJ2-1; TRBD2 agrees at 10 bases. The V segment lost 6 bases and the J segment 2 bases; nucleotides outside the gene matches: 1. The CDR3 runs 14 residues. The CDR3 sequence is CASRLAGTYNEQFF. DNA of the CDR3: TGTGCCAGCAGACTAGCGGGGACCTACAATGAGCAGTTCTTC.

The V and J genes are TRBV11-2 and TRBJ2-7; TRBD2 aligns across 11 bases. Germline CDR1 and CDR2: SGHAT and FQNNGV. J was trimmed by 1 base and V by 6 bases; bases with no gene match: 5. CDR3 size: 15 residues. The CDR3 protein is CASRPGLAASYEQYF. CDR3 DNA: TGTGCCAGCAGACCGGGACTAGCGGCGTCCTACGAGCAGTACTTC.

This clonotype was seen a handful of times. The chain joins TRBV9 to TRBJ1-1; unclear D gene. V was shortened by 3 bases and J by 1 base, with 7 bases between the two germline ends. Per germline, CDR1 SGDLS and CDR2 YYNGEE. The CDR3 runs to 13 residues. CDR3 coding DNA: TGTGCCAGCAGCGCCCATCGGAACACTGAAGCTTTCTTT. This codes for CASSAHRNTEAFF.

This clonotype was counted at least ten times. DNA of the CDR3: TGTGCCAGCAGCCAAGCCCCATTAGCGGGAGGAAGAGCTCAAGAGACCCAGTACTTC. Its translation is CASSQAPLAGGRAQETQYF. This rearrangement joins TRBV4-2 to TRBJ2-5; 10 positions agree with TRBD2. Germline CDR1 and CDR2: LGHNA and YNFKEQ. V trimming: 1 base; J trimming: 2 bases; junction bases outside the gene matches: 13. The CDR3 covers 19 residues.

This clonotype came up a few times. A much bigger clone sits one base away, suggesting this may be a read error. The rearrangement joins TRBV7-2 to TRBJ1-1, with 10 bases matching TRBD1. The ends lost 3 bases at V and 6 bases at J; junction bases unmatched: 1. Per germline, CDR1 SGHTA and CDR2 FQGNSA. The CDR3 extends over 13 amino acids. CDR3 sequence reads: CASSFGTGAEAFF. The CDR3 nucleotides are TGTGCCAGCAGCTTTGGGACAGGGGCTGAAGCTTTCTTT. Full variable domain (rest looked up from reference TRBV7-2 and TRBJ1-1): GAGVSQSPSNKVTEKGKDVELRCDPISGHTALYWYRQSLGQGLEFLIYFQGNSAPDKSGLPSDRFSAERTGGSVSTLTIQRTQQEDSAVYLCASSFGTGAEAFFGQGTRLTVV.

The rearrangement uses TRBV20-1 and TRBJ2-7; D remains unclear. The ends were cut back, 5 bases at V and 2 bases at J, with 19 bases in the middle. The CDR3 runs 15 residues. The germline CDR1 and CDR2 sequences are DFQATT and SNEGSKA (reference sequence). DNA for the CDR3: TGCAGTGCTTGGACCGTCTCGCGTGCCCCCTACGAGCAGTACTTC. It is translated as CSAWTVSRAPYEQYF.

This clonotype was recorded at least ten times. The V gene is TRBV20-1, the J gene TRBJ2-5, with 12 bases matching TRBD1. CDR1 and CDR2 (germline): DFQATT, SNEGSKA (reference sequence). After removal of 1 base from V and 2 bases from J, the junction contained 5 bases not matched to a gene. This CDR3 region has 16 residues. The CDR3 loop reads CSARGGTGGLQETQYF. CDR3 DNA sequence: TGCAGTGCTAGAGGGGGGACAGGGGGCCTTCAAGAGACCCAGTACTTC.

V and J are TRBV4-3 and TRBJ2-7; the match to TRBD1 covers 7 bases. Germline CDR1 and CDR2: LGHNA and YSLEER. After removal of 4 bases from V and 1 base from J, the junction contained 4 bases not matched to a gene. The CDR3 loop spans 14 amino acids. The CDR3 reads CASSRETGSYEQYF. The CDR3 region has the DNA TGCGCCAGCAGCCGAGAGACAGGGTCCTACGAGCAGTACTTC.

A few counts support this clonotype. The chain employs TRBV9 and TRBJ2-3, with D perhaps matching TRBD1 (5 bases). Looked up from germline, CDR1 is SGDLS and CDR2 is YYNGEE. CDR3 length: 15 amino acids. Deletions cut 2 bases from V and 0 bases from J, with 10 bases between. As DNA, the CDR3 is TGTGCCAGCAGCGTGGGGCTCCTAAGCACAGATACGCAGTATTTT. Translating it yields CASSVGLLSTDTQYF.

This clonotype was observed a handful of times. The chain couples TRBV19 to TRBJ1-2, with 9 bases matching TRBD1. Trimming cost V 6 bases and J 4 bases; bases outside gene matches: 6. Germline CDR1 reads LNHDA; CDR2 reads SQIVND (reference sequence). CDR3 length: 14 amino acids. CDR3 sequence: CASRRTGDRYGYTF. CDR3 nucleotide sequence: TGTGCCAGTAGGCGGACAGGGGACCGCTATGGCTACACCTTC.

This clonotype was found many times. The V gene is TRBV4-3, the J gene TRBJ2-3; 10 bases fit TRBD2. CDR3 length: 19 residues. CDR1 and CDR2 from the germline V gene are LGHNA and YSLEER. Trimming cost V 0 bases and J 4 bases; bases outside gene matches: 13. CDR3 loop: CASSQDVPGLANGADTQYF. As DNA, the CDR3 is TGCGCCAGCAGCCAAGACGTCCCGGGACTAGCGAACGGCGCAGATACGCAGTATTTT.

This clonotype was detected ten times or more. The chain recombines TRBV4-3 with TRBJ2-2; D gene ambiguous. Germline loops: CDR1 LGHNA, CDR2 YSLEER. The CDR3 length is 14 residues. V shed 3 bases and J shed 1 base, with 6 bases lying between them. The CDR3 coding sequence is TGCGCCAGCAGCCAGGTTGTGAACACCGGGGAGCTGTTTTTT. Protein product: CASSQVVNTGELFF.

This chain joins TRBV7-9 and TRBJ2-7; weak D call: TRBD2 (6 bases). The germline V gene has CDR1 SEHNR and CDR2 FQNEAQ (reference sequence). The CDR3 runs 14 residues. Trimming took off 7 bases at V and 3 bases at J, with 16 bases between the two ends. The CDR3 spells CASTSGRESYEQYF. The CDR3 DNA reads as TGTGCCAGCACCTCTGGGCGGGAAAGCTACGAGCAGTACTTC.

V usage is TRBV2 and J usage is TRBJ2-1, with D tentatively TRBD1 (8 bases). Germline CDR1 and CDR2: SNHLY and FYNNEI. V shed 6 bases and J shed 6 bases, with 18 bases lying between them. The CDR3 runs to 15 residues. CDR3 nucleotides: TGTGCCAGCAGCGTACAGGGGGGGGCTTTCAATGAGCAGTTCTTC. The encoded protein is CASSVQGGAFNEQFF.

This clonotype was seen a single time. One base away lies a much larger clone, so this may be a sequencing read error. V usage is TRBV20-1 and J usage is TRBJ2-3; 8 bases are shared with TRBD2. The ends lost 5 bases at V and 4 bases at J; junction bases unmatched: 5. Germline CDR1 reads DFQATT; CDR2 reads SNEGSKA (reference sequence). This CDR3 region has 13 residues. The DNA for the CDR3 is TGCAGTGCTGGGACTAGTTACCCAGATACGCAGTATTTT. Its protein product is CSAGTSYPDTQYF.